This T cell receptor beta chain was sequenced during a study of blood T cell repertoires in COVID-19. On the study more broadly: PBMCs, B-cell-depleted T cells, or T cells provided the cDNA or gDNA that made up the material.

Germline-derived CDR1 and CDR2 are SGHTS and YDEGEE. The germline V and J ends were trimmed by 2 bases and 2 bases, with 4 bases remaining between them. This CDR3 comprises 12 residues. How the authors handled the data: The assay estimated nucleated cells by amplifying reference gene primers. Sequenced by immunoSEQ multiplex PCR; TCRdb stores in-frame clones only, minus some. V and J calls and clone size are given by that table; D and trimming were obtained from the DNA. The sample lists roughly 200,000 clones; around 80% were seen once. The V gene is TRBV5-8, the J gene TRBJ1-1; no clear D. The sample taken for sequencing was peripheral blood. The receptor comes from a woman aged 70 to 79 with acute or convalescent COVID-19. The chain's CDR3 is CASSLTNTEAFF. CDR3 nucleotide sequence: TGTGCCAGCAGCTTAACTAACACTGAAGCTTTCTTT.